Included here is one T cell receptor beta chain sequence, with context. Assay: immunoSEQ multiplex PCR; the TCRdb copy retains only in-frame clones and omits some. The sample consists of hundreds of thousands of clones, 87% of them appearing once. This specimen belongs to a study of shared T cell receptors in the human thymus. The CDR3 runs 12 residues. The sample was also reused in another study, on human thymus T cells.

This rearrangement joins TRBV21-1 to TRBJ2-3; the D segment call TRBD2 is taken from the table without a DNA check. TRBV21-1 is shown as a pseudogene. Sequencing was done on a sample of thymocytes. This receptor was identified in a boy in the first two years of life with a congenital heart defect. As DNA, the CDR3 is TGTGCCAGCAGTTCCTACCCAGATACGCAGTATTTT. This translates into CASSSYPDTQYF.